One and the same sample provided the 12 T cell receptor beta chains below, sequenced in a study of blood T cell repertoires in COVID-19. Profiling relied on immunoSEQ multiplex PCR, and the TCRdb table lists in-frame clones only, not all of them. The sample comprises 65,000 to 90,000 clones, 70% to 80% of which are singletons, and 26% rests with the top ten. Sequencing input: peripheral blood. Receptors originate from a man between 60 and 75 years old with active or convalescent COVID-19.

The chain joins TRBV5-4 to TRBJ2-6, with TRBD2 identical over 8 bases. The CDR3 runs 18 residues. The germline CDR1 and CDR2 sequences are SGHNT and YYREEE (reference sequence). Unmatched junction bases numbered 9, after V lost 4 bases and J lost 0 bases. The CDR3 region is CASSAPSGGISGANVLTF. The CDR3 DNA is TGTGCCAGCAGCGCCCCATCGGGGGGGATCTCTGGGGCCAACGTCCTGACTTTC.

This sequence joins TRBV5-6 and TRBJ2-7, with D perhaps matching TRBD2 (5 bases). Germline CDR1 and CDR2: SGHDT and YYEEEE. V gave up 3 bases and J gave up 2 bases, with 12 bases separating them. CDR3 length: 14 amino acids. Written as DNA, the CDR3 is TGTGCCAGCAGCTACGGACTGACAACCTACGAGCAGTACTTC. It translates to CASSYGLTTYEQYF.

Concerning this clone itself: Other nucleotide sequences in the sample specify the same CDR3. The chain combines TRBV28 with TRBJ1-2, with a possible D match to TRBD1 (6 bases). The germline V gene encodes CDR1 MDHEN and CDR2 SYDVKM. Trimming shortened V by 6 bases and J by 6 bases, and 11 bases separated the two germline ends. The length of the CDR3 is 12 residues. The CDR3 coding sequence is TGTGCCAGCAGCTTGACAGGCGATGGCTACACCTTC. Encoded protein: CASSLTGDGYTF.

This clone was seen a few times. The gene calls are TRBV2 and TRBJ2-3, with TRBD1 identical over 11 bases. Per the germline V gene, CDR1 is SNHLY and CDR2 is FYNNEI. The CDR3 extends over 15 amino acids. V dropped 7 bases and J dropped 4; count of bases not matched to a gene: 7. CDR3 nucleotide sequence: TGTGCCAGCATCGCCGGGACAGGGGGACCAGATACGCAGTATTTT. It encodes CASIAGTGGPDTQYF.

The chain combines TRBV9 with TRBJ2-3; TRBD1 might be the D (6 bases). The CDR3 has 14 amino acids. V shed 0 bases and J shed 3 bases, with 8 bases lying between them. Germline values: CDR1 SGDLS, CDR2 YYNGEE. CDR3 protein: CASSVDRATDTQYF. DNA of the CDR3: TGTGCCAGCAGCGTAGACAGGGCGACAGATACGCAGTATTTT. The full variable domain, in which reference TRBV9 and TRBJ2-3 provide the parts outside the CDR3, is DSGVTQTPKHLITATGQRVTLRCSPRSGDLSVYWYQQSLDQGLQFLIQYYNGEERAKGNILERFSAQQFPDLHSELNLSSLELGDSALYFCASSVDRATDTQYFGPGTRLTVL.

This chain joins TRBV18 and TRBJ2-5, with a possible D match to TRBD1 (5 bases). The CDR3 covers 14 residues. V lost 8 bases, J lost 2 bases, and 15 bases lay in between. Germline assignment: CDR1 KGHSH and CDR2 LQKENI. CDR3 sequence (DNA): TGTGCCAGCGCAACTACAGGATTACAAGAGACCCAGTACTTC. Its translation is CASATTGLQETQYF.

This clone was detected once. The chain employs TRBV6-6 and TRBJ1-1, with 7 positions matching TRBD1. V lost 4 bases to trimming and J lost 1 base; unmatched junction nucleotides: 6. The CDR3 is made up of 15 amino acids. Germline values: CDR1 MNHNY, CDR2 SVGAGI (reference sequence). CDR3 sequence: CASSSTGVGNTEAFF. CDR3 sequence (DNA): TGTGCCAGCAGTTCTACAGGGGTCGGGAACACTGAAGCTTTCTTT.

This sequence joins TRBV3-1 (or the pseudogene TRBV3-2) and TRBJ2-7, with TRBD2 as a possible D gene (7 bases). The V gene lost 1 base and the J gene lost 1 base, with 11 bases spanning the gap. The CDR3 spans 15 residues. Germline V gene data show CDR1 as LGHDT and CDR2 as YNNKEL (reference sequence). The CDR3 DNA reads TGTGCCAGCAGCCAAGGGCGGGGGCGGTCCTACGAGCAGTACTTC. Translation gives CASSQGRGRSYEQYF.

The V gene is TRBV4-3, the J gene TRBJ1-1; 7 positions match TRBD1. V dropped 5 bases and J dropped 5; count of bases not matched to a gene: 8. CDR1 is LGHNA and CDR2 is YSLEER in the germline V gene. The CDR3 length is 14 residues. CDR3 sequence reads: CASSAYRGYTEAFF. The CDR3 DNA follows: TGCGCCAGCAGCGCCTACAGGGGTTATACTGAAGCTTTCTTT.

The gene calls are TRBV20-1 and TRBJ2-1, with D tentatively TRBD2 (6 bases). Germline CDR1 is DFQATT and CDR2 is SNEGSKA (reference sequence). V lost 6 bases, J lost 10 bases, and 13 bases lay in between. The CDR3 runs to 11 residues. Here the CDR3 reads CSAGDSEEQFF. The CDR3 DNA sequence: TGCAGTGCCGGGGACTCAGAAGAGCAGTTCTTC.

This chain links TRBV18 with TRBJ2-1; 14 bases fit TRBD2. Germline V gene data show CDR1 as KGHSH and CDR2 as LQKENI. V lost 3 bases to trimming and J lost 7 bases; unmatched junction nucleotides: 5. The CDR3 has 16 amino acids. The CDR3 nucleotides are TGTGCCAGCTCACCTGGGACTAGCGGGGGTCCGAATGAGCAGTTCTTC. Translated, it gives CASSPGTSGGPNEQFF.

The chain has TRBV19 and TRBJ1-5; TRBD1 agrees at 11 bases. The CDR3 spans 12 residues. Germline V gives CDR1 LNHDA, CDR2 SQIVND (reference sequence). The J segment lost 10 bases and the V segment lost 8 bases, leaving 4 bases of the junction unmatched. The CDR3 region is CASRTGGLPQHF. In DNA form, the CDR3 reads TGTGCCAGTCGGACAGGGGGCTTACCCCAGCATTTT.